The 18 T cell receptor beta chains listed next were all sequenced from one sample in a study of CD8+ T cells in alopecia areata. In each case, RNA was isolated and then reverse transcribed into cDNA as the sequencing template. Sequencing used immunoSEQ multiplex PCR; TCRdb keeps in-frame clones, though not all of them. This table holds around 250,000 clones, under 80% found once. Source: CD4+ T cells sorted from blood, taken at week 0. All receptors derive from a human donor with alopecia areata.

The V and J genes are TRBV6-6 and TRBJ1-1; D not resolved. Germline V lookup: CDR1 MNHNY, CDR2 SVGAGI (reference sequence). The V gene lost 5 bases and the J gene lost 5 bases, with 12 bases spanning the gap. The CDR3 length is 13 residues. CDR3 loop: CASSNKIATEAFF. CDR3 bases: TGTGCCAGCAGTAACAAGATCGCTACTGAAGCTTTCTTT.

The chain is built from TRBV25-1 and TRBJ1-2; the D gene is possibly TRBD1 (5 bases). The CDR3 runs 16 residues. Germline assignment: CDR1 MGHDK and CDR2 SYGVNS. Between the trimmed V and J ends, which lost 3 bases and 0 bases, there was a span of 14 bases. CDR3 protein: CASSEVGVRANYGYTF. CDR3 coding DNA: TGTGCCAGCAGTGAGGTGGGGGTCAGAGCTAACTATGGCTACACCTTC.

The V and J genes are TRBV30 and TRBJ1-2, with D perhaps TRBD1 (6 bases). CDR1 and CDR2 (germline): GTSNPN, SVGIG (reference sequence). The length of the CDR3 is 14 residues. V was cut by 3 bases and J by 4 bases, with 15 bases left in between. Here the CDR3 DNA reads TGTGCCTGGAGGCGTGAACAGGGTTTCTATGGCTACACCTTC. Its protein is CAWRREQGFYGYTF.

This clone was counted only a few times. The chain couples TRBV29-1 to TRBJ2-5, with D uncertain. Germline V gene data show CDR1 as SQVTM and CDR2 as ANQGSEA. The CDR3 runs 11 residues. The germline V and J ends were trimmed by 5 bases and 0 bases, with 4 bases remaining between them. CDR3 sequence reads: CSVPNQETQYF. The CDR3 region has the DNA TGCAGCGTTCCGAACCAAGAGACCCAGTACTTC.

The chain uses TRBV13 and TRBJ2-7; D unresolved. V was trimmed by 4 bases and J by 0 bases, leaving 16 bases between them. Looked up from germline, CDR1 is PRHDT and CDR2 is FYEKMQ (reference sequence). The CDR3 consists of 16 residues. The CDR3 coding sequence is TGTGCCAGCAGCTCTACTTTTGGAGAGAGCTCCTACGAGCAGTACTTC. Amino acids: CASSSTFGESSYEQYF.

The CDR3 sequence: CSVVTSGVSTDTQYF. The CDR3 DNA follows: TGCAGCGTGGTGACTAGCGGGGTTAGCACAGATACGCAGTATTTT. The J gene is TRBJ2-3, the V gene TRBV29-1; TRBD2 matches 11 bases. CDR3 length: 15 amino acids. CDR1 is SQVTM, CDR2 ANQGSEA, per germline. The V gene end was trimmed by 6 bases and the J gene end by 0 bases; junction bases not matched to a gene: 5.

CDR3 DNA: TGTGCCAGCAGCCTGGACGGCGGCTCTGGAAACACCATATATTTT. Translating gives CASSLDGGSGNTIYF. The chain couples TRBV5-4 to TRBJ1-3; no clear D. The CDR3 has 15 residues. V was shortened by 4 bases and J by 0 bases, with 11 bases between the two germline ends. CDR1 is SGHNT, CDR2 YYREEE, per germline (reference sequence).

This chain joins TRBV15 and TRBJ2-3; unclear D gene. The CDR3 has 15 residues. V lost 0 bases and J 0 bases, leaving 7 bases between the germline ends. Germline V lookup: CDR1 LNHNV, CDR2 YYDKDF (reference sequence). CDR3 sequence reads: CATSRDLISTDTQYF. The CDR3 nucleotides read TGTGCCACCAGCAGAGATTTGATTAGCACAGATACGCAGTATTTT.

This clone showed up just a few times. CDR3 in amino acids: CASTDPRGTGLEPLHF. The CDR3 bases are TGTGCCAGCACCGACCCCCGGGGGACAGGCTTGGAGCCCCTCCACTTT. The rearrangement joins TRBV6-6 to TRBJ1-6; 8 bases are a match to TRBD1. The V and J ends lost 7 bases and 13 bases, in that order; junction bases with no gene match: 18. The CDR3 totals 16 residues. Germline V gives CDR1 MNHNY, CDR2 SVGAGI (reference sequence).

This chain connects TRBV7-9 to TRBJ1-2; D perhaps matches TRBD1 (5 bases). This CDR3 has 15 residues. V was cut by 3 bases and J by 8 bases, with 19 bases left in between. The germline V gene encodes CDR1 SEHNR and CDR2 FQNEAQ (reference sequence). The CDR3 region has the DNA TGTGCCAGCAGCTTTATCAAGGGGCTAGTGGGCGGCTACACCTTC. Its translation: CASSFIKGLVGGYTF.

CDR3 loop: CSVTTTRDGNYGYTF. Here the CDR3 DNA reads TGCAGCGTTACCACAACCAGGGATGGGAACTATGGCTACACCTTC. The J gene is TRBJ1-2, the V gene TRBV29-1; a weak D match, TRBD1 (5 bases). Trimming took 5 bases from V and 2 from J, leaving 18 bases between them. The CDR3 is 15 residues long. Per germline, CDR1 SQVTM and CDR2 ANQGSEA.

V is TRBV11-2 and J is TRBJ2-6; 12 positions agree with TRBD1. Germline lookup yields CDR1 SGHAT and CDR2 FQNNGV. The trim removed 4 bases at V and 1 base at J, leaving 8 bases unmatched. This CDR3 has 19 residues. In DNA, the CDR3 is TGTGCCAGCAGCTCGCGACCGGGACAGGGGGCTTCTGGGGCCAACGTCCTGACTTTC. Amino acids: CASSSRPGQGASGANVLTF.

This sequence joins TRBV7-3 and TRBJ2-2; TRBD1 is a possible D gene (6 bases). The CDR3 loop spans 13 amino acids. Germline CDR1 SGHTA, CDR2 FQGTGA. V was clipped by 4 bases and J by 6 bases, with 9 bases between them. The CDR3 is CASSYRVPGELFF. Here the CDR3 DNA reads TGTGCCAGCAGCTACAGGGTCCCCGGGGAGCTGTTTTTT.

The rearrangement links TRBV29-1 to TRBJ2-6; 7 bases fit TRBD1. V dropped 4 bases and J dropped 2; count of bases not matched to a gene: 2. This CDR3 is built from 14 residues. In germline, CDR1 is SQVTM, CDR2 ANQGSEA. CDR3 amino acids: CSVADRAGANVLTF. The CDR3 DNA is TGCAGCGTTGCCGACAGGGCTGGGGCCAACGTCCTGACTTTC.

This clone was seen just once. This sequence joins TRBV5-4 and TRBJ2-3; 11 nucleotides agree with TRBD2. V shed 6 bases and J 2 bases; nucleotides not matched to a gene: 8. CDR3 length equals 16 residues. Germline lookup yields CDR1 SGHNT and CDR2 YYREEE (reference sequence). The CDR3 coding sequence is TGTGCCAGCACCCGTAGCGGGGGGGCCCCCACAGATACGCAGTATTTT. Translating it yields CASTRSGGAPTDTQYF.

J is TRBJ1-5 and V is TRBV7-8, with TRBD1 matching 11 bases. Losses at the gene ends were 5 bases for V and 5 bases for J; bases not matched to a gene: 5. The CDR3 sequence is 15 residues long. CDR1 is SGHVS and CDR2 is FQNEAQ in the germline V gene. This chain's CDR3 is CASSAGTGGDQPQHF. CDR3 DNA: TGTGCCAGCAGCGCTGGGACAGGGGGAGATCAGCCCCAGCATTTT.

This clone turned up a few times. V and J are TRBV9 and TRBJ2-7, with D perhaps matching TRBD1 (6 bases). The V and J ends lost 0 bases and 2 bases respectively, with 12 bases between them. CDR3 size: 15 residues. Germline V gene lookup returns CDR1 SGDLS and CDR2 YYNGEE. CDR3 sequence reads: CASSVGGGQTYEQYF. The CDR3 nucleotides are TGTGCCAGCAGCGTAGGCGGCGGACAGACCTACGAGCAGTACTTC.

The CDR3 reads CASSQPGQPGYTF. CDR3 nucleotide sequence: TGTGCCAGCAGCCAACCAGGACAGCCCGGCTACACCTTC. V is TRBV4-2 and J is TRBJ1-2; maybe TRBD1 (6 bases). Germline CDR1 LGHNA, CDR2 YNFKEQ. The V end was cut by 2 bases, the J end by 8 bases, with 12 bases between. This CDR3 region has 13 residues.